This TCR beta chain comes out of a study of T cells expressing NK-cell markers. Across the whole study: The authors derived TCR beta repertoires from sorted CD3+CD56+NKG2C+, CD3+CD56+NKG2C- and CD3+CD56-NKG2C+ T cells.

TCR beta cDNA was generated via 5'RACE template switching incorporating UMIs. TCRdb derives one entry per CDR3 protein from the 5' RACE reads, leaving out DNA. This sample's clone table lists some 600,000 distinct CDR3 sequences. As concerns this clonotype: Its target is not known.

General observations from the study: The contribution of dominant NKG2C+ clonotypes to CD8+ T cells in several donors was roughly 1.0-7.5%.

The germline CDR1 and CDR2 sequences are MNHEY and SVGAGI. The CDR3 is made up of 14 amino acids. This sequence was found in a man younger than 35 in good health. The chain carries TRBV6-5 and TRBJ2-2; the D call of TRBD2 rests on TCRdb alone, since no DNA is present to check it. The sample taken for sequencing was blood T cells: a sorted CD56 or NKG2C T cell subset, CD4+ or CD8+ T cells, or bulk PBMC T cells (not recorded which). The CDR3 here is CASSYGGNTGELFF.